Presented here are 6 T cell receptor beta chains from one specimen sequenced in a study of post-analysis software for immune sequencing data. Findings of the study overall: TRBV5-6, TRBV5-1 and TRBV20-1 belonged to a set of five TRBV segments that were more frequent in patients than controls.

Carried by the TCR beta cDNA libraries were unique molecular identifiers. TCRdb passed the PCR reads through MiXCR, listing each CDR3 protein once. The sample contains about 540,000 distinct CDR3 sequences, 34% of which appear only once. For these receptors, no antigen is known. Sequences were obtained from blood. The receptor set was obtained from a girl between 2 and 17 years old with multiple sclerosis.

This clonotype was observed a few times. CDR3 bases: TGTGCCAGCAGCCATCCCGGCGGCACTGAAGCTTTCTTT. This gives the protein CASSHPGGTEAFF. V gene TRBV7-9 combines with J gene TRBJ1-1; no reliable D call. This CDR3 spans 13 amino acids. Germline loops: CDR1 SEHNR, CDR2 FQNEAQ (reference sequence). Trimming took off 5 bases at V and 4 bases at J, with 11 bases between the two ends.

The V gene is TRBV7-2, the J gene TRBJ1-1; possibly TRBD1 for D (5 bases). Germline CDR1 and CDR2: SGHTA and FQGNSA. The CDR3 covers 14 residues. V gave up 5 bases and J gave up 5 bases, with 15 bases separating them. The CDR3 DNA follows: TGTGCCAGCAGCGTTCCAGGGTTAAGTACTGAAGCTTTCTTT. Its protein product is CASSVPGLSTEAFF.

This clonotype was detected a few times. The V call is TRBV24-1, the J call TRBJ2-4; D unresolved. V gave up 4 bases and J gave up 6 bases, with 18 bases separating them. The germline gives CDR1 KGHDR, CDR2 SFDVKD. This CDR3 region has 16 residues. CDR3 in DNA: TGTGCCACCAGTGACTCTGACACCCCGATTGGAAACATTCAGTACTTC. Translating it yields CATSDSDTPIGNIQYF.

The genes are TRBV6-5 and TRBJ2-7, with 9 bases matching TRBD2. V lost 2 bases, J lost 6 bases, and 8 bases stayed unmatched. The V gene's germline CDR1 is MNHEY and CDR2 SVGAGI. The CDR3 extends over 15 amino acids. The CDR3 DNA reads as TGTGCCAGCAGTTACCAGGGACTAGCAGGGGGCGAGCAGTACTTC. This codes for CASSYQGLAGGEQYF.

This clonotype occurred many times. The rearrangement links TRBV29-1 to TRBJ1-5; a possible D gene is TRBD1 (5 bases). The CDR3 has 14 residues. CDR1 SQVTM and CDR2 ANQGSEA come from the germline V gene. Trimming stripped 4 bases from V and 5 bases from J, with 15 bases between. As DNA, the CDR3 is TGCAGCGTTGGTTGGCAGGGTAAGGATCAGCCCCAGCATTTT. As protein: CSVGWQGKDQPQHF. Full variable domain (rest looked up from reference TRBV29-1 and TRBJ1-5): SAVISQKPSRDICQRGTSLTIQCQVDSQVTMMFWYRQQPGQSLTLIATANQGSEATYESGFVIDKFPISRPNLTFSTLTVSNMSPEDSSIYLCSVGWQGKDQPQHFGDGTRLSIL.

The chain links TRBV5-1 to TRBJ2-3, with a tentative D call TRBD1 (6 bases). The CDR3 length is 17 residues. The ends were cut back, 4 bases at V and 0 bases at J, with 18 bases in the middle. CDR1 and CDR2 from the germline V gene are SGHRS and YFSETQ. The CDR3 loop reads CASSRPRRQDSTDTQYF. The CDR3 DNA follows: TGCGCCAGCAGCCGACCTCGCCGACAGGATAGCACAGATACGCAGTATTTT.